A few counts support the clone carrying this T cell receptor beta chain. The antigen is undetermined. The PCR was carried out with 60 Vbeta primers and 13 Jbeta primers. TCRdb's copy holds only in-frame clones and misses some; the assay was immunoSEQ multiplex PCR. The sample holds some 200,000 clones, approximately 70% seen once. This sample stems from a study of cytomegalovirus exposure and HLA in healthy donors. Findings of the study overall: Several of the most significant clusters appeared, in a later analysis, to be linked to common viral pathogens.

Unmatched junction bases numbered 8, after V lost 6 bases and J lost 1 base. This CDR3 contains 15 residues. Germline assignment: CDR1 MNHNY and CDR2 SVGAGI (reference sequence). The gene calls are TRBV6-6 and TRBJ2-7, with 8 bases that match TRBD1. Sequencing was done on a sample of PBMCs. This receptor was obtained from a woman aged 30 to 39 in good health and CMV-seronegative. The CDR3 region is CASREGRQGSYEQYF. The CDR3 nucleotides are TGTGCCAGCAGGGAGGGACGACAGGGGTCCTACGAGCAGTACTTC.